These 10 T cell receptor beta chains share one sample of origin, sequenced in a study of identical twins. TCRdb called the 5' RACE reads again in MiXCR, with one record for every CDR3 protein. This table has over 200,000 distinct CDR3 sequences, roughly 10% appearing once. The specimen was memory T cells sorted from blood. The source of these receptors is a man aged 50 to 59 in good health.

This clonotype occurred many times. The chain uses TRBV12-3 or TRBV12-4 and TRBJ2-7, with D tentatively TRBD2 (7 bases). Trimming pared 7 bases from V and 2 bases from J, leaving 15 bases between. The CDR3 runs to 14 residues. The CDR3, as DNA: TGTGCCAGCACGGTGGGGGGGGCCGCCTACGAGCAGTACTTC. Translated, it gives CASTVGGAAYEQYF.

CDR3 region: CASSQDREYSNQPQHF. CDR3 sequence (DNA): TGCGCCAGCAGCCAAGATAGGGAGTATAGCAATCAGCCCCAGCATTTT. The chain couples TRBV4-1 to TRBJ1-5; unclear D gene. The V and J ends lost 0 bases and 0 bases respectively, with 9 bases between them. The germline V gene has CDR1 MGHRA and CDR2 YSYEKL. The length of the CDR3 is 16 residues.

This clonotype came up many times. The chain joins TRBV28 to TRBJ1-1, with TRBD1 matching 7 bases. This CDR3 contains 12 residues. The V gene's germline CDR1 is MDHEN and CDR2 SYDVKM. V lost 6 bases and J lost 7; bases outside the gene matches: 5. The CDR3 here is CASRRGHLEAFF. CDR3 sequence (DNA): TGTGCCAGCAGGAGGGGGCATCTTGAAGCTTTCTTT.

This clonotype showed up just a few times. This chain links TRBV7-3 with TRBJ2-1; 10 bases align to TRBD2. With V trimmed by 2 bases and J by 10 bases, 8 bases remained unmatched. The CDR3 is 15 residues long. Germline CDR1 and CDR2: SGHTA and FQGTGA. The DNA of the CDR3 is TGTGCCAGCAGCTTAGCTAGCGGGAGTTCTGTAGAGCAGTTCTTC. Translated: CASSLASGSSVEQFF.

This clonotype has a count of ten or more. This chain links TRBV29-1 with TRBJ1-4, with a weak D call TRBD1 (5 bases). Trimming removed 6 bases at V and 3 bases at J, with 11 bases between. Germline assignment: CDR1 SQVTM and CDR2 ANQGSEA. The CDR3 length is 13 residues. This chain's CDR3 is CSVGGSPNEKLFF. The DNA of the CDR3 is TGCAGCGTGGGGGGAAGCCCTAATGAAAAACTGTTTTTT.

This clonotype has only a few counts. The CDR3 DNA is TGTGCCAGCAGCGTTAGCGGGGGTGAGACCCAGTACTTC. It encodes CASSVSGGETQYF. V and J are TRBV7-2 and TRBJ2-5; TRBD2 matches at 9 bases. J lost 5 bases, V lost 5 bases, and 3 bases had no gene match. Germline V CDR1 and CDR2: SGHTA, FQGNSA. CDR3 length: 13 amino acids.

This clonotype was picked up many times. The chain couples TRBV7-8 to TRBJ2-1; TRBD2 matches 9 bases. Per the germline V gene, CDR1 is SGHVS and CDR2 is FQNEAQ. CDR3 size: 19 residues. With 1 base clipped from V and 6 bases from J, the junction kept 16 bases outside the gene matches. The CDR3 is CASSLVGGPGLALFNEQFF. The CDR3 coding sequence is TGTGCCAGCAGCTTAGTAGGGGGCCCGGGACTAGCCCTCTTCAATGAGCAGTTCTTC.

There are many counts of this clonotype. This rearrangement joins TRBV28 to TRBJ1-5, with 9 bases fitting TRBD1. The germline V gene has CDR1 MDHEN and CDR2 SYDVKM. The ends lost 6 bases at V and 5 bases at J; junction bases unmatched: 5. The CDR3 loop spans 14 amino acids. The CDR3 DNA reads as TGTGCCAGCAGCCTGGGACAGGGTCATCAGCCCCAGCATTTT. Its protein product is CASSLGQGHQPQHF.

The CDR3 loop is CASSLQGAPTNEKLFF. The CDR3 nucleotides are TGTGCCAGCAGCTTGCAGGGGGCGCCGACTAATGAAAAACTGTTTTTT. The chain employs TRBV5-6 and TRBJ1-4; 8 bases line up with TRBD1. Trimming at V came to 1 base and at J to 2 bases, leaving 4 bases not matched to a gene. CDR1 and CDR2 from the germline V gene are SGHDT and YYEEEE. This CDR3 has 16 amino acids.

The V and J genes are TRBV20-1 and TRBJ2-1; perhaps D is TRBD1 or TRBD2 (10 bases each). V was clipped by 5 bases and J by 10 bases, with 33 bases between them. CDR3 length: 18 amino acids. Germline loops: CDR1 DFQATT, CDR2 SNEGSKA (reference sequence). CDR3 DNA sequence: TGCAGTGCTGGGCGTAGGGACAGGGGAGTAGCGGGAGGTTTAGAGCAGTTCTTC. It encodes CSAGRRDRGVAGGLEQFF.